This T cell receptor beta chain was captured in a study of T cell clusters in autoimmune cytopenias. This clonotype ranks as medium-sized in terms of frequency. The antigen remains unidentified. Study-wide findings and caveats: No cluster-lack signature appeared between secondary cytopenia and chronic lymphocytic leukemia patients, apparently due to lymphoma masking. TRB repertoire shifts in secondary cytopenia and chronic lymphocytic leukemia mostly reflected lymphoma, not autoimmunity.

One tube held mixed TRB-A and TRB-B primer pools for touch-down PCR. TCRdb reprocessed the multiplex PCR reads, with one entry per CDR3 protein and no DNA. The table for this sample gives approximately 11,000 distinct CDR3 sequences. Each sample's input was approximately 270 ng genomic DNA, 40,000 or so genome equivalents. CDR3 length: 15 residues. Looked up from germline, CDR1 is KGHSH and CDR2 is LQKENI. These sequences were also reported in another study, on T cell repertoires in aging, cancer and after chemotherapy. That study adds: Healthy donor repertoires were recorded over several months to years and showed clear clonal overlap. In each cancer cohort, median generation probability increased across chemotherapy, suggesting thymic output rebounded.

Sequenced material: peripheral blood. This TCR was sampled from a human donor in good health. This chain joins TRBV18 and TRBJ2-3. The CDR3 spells CASSPPGQGSDTQYF.